The 27 T cell receptor beta chains in this list originate from one sample, sequenced in a study of T-cell memory formation after mild COVID-19. TCRdb redid the calling of the 5' RACE reads with MiXCR, one entry per CDR3 protein. The table lists about 110,000 distinct CDR3 sequences, over 10% of them singletons. What was sequenced was PBMCs or a T cell subset sorted from them (not recorded which). The receptors were sampled from an adult woman who had mild COVID-19 (a few samples of this study predate the infection). Cell type and time point are not known.

The chain employs TRBV23-1 and TRBJ2-1; D possibly corresponds to TRBD1 (5 bases). TRBV23-1 is filed as an ORF, its function uncertain. The CDR3 loop spans 12 amino acids. Trimming removed 4 bases at V and 8 bases at J, with 9 bases between. The CDR3 DNA reads as TGCGCCAGCAGTCCGCTCAGGGATGAGCAGTTCTTC. Amino acids: CASSPLRDEQFF.

A few counts support this clonotype. This chain links TRBV4-1 with TRBJ2-1, with TRBD2 matching 7 bases. J gave up 5 bases and V 4 bases, and 8 bases lay outside the gene matches. CDR1 is MGHRA and CDR2 is YSYEKL in the germline V gene. This CDR3 has 15 residues. Here the CDR3 reads CASSLSAGADNEQFF. In DNA, the CDR3 is TGCGCCAGCAGCCTTTCGGCGGGAGCGGACAATGAGCAGTTCTTC.

The V and J genes are TRBV2 and TRBJ1-5; maybe TRBD1 (5 bases). The V gene's germline CDR1 is SNHLY and CDR2 FYNNEI. The CDR3 runs to 18 residues. V was shortened by 4 bases and J by 2 bases, with 21 bases between the two germline ends. This chain's CDR3 is CASSGDPEGIRGNQPQHF. CDR3 bases: TGTGCCAGCAGTGGGGACCCGGAGGGAATAAGGGGCAATCAGCCCCAGCATTTT.

The CDR3 reads CTGWADGYTF. DNA of the CDR3: TGCACCGGTTGGGCTGATGGCTACACCTTC. This chain connects TRBV29-1 to TRBJ1-2; no clear D. The germline CDR1 and CDR2 sequences are SQVTM and ANQGSEA. This CDR3 is built from 10 residues.

This clonotype has a count of ten or more. The chain has TRBV3-1 and TRBJ2-3, with a weak D call TRBD2 (6 bases). This CDR3 region has 14 residues. V was pared by 4 bases and J by 1 base, with 9 bases between. Germline V gene sequence: CDR1 LGHDT, CDR2 YNNKEL (reference sequence). As DNA, the CDR3 is TGTGCCAGCAGCCCGGGACTCCGCACAGATACGCAGTATTTT. Translated: CASSPGLRTDTQYF.

This clonotype was detected a few times. The chain recombines TRBV7-3 with TRBJ2-1; 8 nucleotides match TRBD1. J lost 10 bases, V lost 1 base, and 9 bases had no gene match. The length of the CDR3 is 15 residues. Germline V gene sequence: CDR1 SGHTA, CDR2 FQGTGA. CDR3 region: CASSLRGGQDGEQFF. The CDR3 region has the DNA TGTGCCAGCAGCTTAAGAGGGGGACAGGACGGGGAGCAGTTCTTC.

This chain links TRBV12-3 or TRBV12-4 with TRBJ2-1; D may be TRBD2 (6 bases). The V end was cut by 5 bases, the J end by 3 bases, with 11 bases between. The CDR3 covers 14 residues. The CDR3 region has the DNA TGTGCCAGCAGTGGGAGGTCCTACTACAATGAGCAGTTCTTC. Protein sequence: CASSGRSYYNEQFF.

The rearrangement links TRBV4-3 to TRBJ2-7; TRBD2 might be the D (5 bases). Germline V gives CDR1 LGHNA, CDR2 YSLEER. V shed 0 bases and J shed 3 bases, with 12 bases lying between them. The CDR3 covers 15 residues. The CDR3 loop is CASSQERGQVYEQYF. CDR3 in DNA: TGCGCCAGCAGCCAAGAAAGAGGGCAGGTCTACGAGCAGTACTTC.

The chain couples TRBV11-3 to TRBJ2-7; perhaps TRBD2 as D (5 bases). Germline V gene data show CDR1 as SGHNT and CDR2 as YENEEA. V lost 8 bases to trimming and J lost 5 bases, with 22 bases between them. The CDR3 covers 15 residues. CDR3 coding DNA: TGTGCCAGCTCCGAGGGTGGGCAGTTTAGCCACGAGCAGTACTTC. The encoded protein is CASSEGGQFSHEQYF. The full variable domain, in which reference TRBV11-3 and TRBJ2-7 provide the parts outside the CDR3, is EAGVVQSPRYKIIEKKQPVAFWCNPISGHNTLYWYLQNLGQGPELLIRYENEEAVDDSQLPKDRFSAERLKGVDSTLKIQPAELGDSAVYLCASSEGGQFSHEQYFGPGTRLTVT.

This sequence joins TRBV5-1 and TRBJ2-1; 10 bases map to TRBD1. Germline V gene lookup returns CDR1 SGHRS and CDR2 YFSETQ. The CDR3 contains 15 residues. V dropped 3 bases and J dropped 5; count of bases not matched to a gene: 5. This chain's CDR3 is CASSSGQGENNEQFF. CDR3 DNA: TGCGCCAGCAGCTCCGGACAGGGGGAGAACAATGAGCAGTTCTTC. Full variable domain (rest looked up from reference TRBV5-1 and TRBJ2-1): KAGVTQTPRYLIKTRGQQVTLSCSPISGHRSVSWYQQTPGQGLQFLFEYFSETQRNKGNFPGRFSGRQFSNSRSEMNVSTLELGDSALYLCASSSGQGENNEQFFGPGTRLTVL.

V is TRBV7-3 and J is TRBJ2-1, with TRBD2 matching over 8 bases. CDR3 length equals 15 residues. V lost 4 bases, J lost 4 bases, and 6 bases stayed unmatched. Looked up from germline, CDR1 is SGHTA and CDR2 is FQGTGA. The CDR3 coding sequence is TGTGCCAGCAGCTATAGCGCTAGCGGGTACAATGAGCAGTTCTTC. Translated: CASSYSASGYNEQFF.

This chain connects TRBV7-3 to TRBJ2-1; possibly TRBD1 for D (5 bases). Between the trimmed V and J ends, which lost 1 base and 2 bases, there was a span of 18 bases. This CDR3 spans 18 amino acids. Germline CDR1 SGHTA, CDR2 FQGTGA. CDR3 coding DNA: TGTGCCAGCAGCTTAATGGGGAACAGGTACCTTGCCTACAATGAGCAGTTCTTC. Its protein is CASSLMGNRYLAYNEQFF.

This sequence joins TRBV5-5 and TRBJ2-5, with D perhaps TRBD2 (5 bases). V was cut by 0 bases and J by 5 bases, with 14 bases left in between. CDR3 length: 15 residues. The germline gives CDR1 SGHKS, CDR2 YYEKEE (reference sequence). CDR3 amino acids: CASSLEVGDLETQYF. DNA for the CDR3: TGTGCCAGCAGCTTGGAGGTCGGGGATCTGGAGACCCAGTACTTC.

This clonotype was observed a few times. This chain uses TRBV7-9 with TRBJ2-7, with D perhaps TRBD2 (6 bases). The V and J ends lost 7 bases and 3 bases respectively, with 22 bases between them. The CDR3 covers 16 residues. CDR1 SEHNR and CDR2 FQNEAQ come from the germline V gene (reference sequence). Here the CDR3 DNA reads TGTGCCAGCACCCCTGTGGGGGGAGTAAGCTTCTACGAGCAGTACTTC. It specifies CASTPVGGVSFYEQYF.

This chain links TRBV4-3 with TRBJ2-3, with 9 bases fitting TRBD2. The CDR3 is 17 residues long. J lost 5 bases, V lost 1 base, and 10 bases had no gene match. Per the germline V gene, CDR1 is LGHNA and CDR2 is YSLEER. The CDR3 DNA reads as TGCGCCAGCAGCCAAGCCGTAGGCGGGAGGGCCAAAGATACGCAGTATTTT. Its translation: CASSQAVGGRAKDTQYF.

The chain has TRBV15 and TRBJ2-1; 9 bases are shared with TRBD2. The V gene end was trimmed by 5 bases and the J gene end by 2 bases; junction bases not matched to a gene: 4. CDR3 length: 15 amino acids. From germline, CDR1 is LNHNV and CDR2 YYDKDF (reference sequence). CDR3 in DNA: TGTGCCACCAGCTCGGGACTAGCAACCTACAATGAGCAGTTCTTC. Its protein is CATSSGLATYNEQFF.

This clonotype came up a few times. This chain joins TRBV6-5 and TRBJ2-7, with unresolved D. Germline CDR1 and CDR2: MNHEY and SVGAGI. Deletions cut 6 bases from V and 3 bases from J, with 9 bases between. The CDR3 contains 12 residues. DNA for the CDR3: TGTGCCAGCAGGGCAACGGGCTACGAGCAGTACTTC. It encodes CASRATGYEQYF.

This clonotype was picked up a small number of times. This chain uses TRBV4-1 with TRBJ2-7; 9 nucleotides line up with TRBD1. CDR1 is MGHRA and CDR2 is YSYEKL in the germline V gene. There are 14 residues in the CDR3. V trimming: 5 bases; J trimming: 7 bases; junction bases outside the gene matches: 9. CDR3 in amino acids: CASSIGTGRSEQYF. The CDR3 nucleotides are TGCGCCAGCAGCATAGGGACAGGGAGATCGGAGCAGTACTTC.

The sample holds many counts of this clonotype. The chain links TRBV15 to TRBJ2-1, with D perhaps TRBD1 (5 bases). This CDR3 has 13 amino acids. V was clipped by 1 base and J by 10 bases, with 11 bases between them. Germline V gene data show CDR1 as LNHNV and CDR2 as YYDKDF (reference sequence). The CDR3 DNA is TGTGCCACCAGCAGAGTATCCCAGGGAGAGCAGTTCTTC. It codes for CATSRVSQGEQFF.

This clonotype was seen a handful of times. This rearrangement joins TRBV18 to TRBJ2-7; TRBD2 is a possible D gene (5 bases). Trimming left V 5 bases short and J 2 bases short, with 10 bases between. This CDR3 is 13 amino acids long. Germline V gene sequence: CDR1 KGHSH, CDR2 LQKENI. The CDR3 here is CASSADGAYEQYF. For the CDR3, the DNA is TGTGCCAGCTCAGCGGACGGGGCCTACGAGCAGTACTTC.

This clonotype was seen a few times. CDR3 bases: TGTGCCAGCAGCTTATATGAGCAGTTCTTC. This gives the protein CASSLYEQFF. The rearrangement uses TRBV7-9 and TRBJ2-1, with no clear D. The V gene lost 2 bases and the J gene lost 8 bases, with 1 base spanning the gap. Per the germline V gene, CDR1 is SEHNR and CDR2 is FQNEAQ (reference sequence). The CDR3 has 10 amino acids.

This rearrangement joins TRBV5-1 to TRBJ2-2; the match to TRBD2 covers 9 bases. J gave up 5 bases and V 1 base, and 6 bases lay outside the gene matches. Germline lookup yields CDR1 SGHRS and CDR2 YFSETQ. The CDR3 is 16 residues long. The CDR3 protein is CASSLSSGGDTGELFF. CDR3 bases: TGCGCCAGCAGCTTGAGTAGCGGGGGAGATACCGGGGAGCTGTTTTTT.

This rearrangement joins TRBV4-3 to TRBJ2-1; D gene ambiguous. Germline V CDR1 and CDR2: LGHNA, YSLEER. V dropped 4 bases and J dropped 5 bases, with 15 bases sitting between them. The CDR3 sequence is 15 residues long. CDR3 sequence reads: CASSRGFTVNNEQFF. The CDR3 DNA is TGCGCCAGCAGCCGAGGCTTTACCGTTAACAATGAGCAGTTCTTC.

The chain uses TRBV20-1 and TRBJ2-1, with 7 bases fitting TRBD2. The length of the CDR3 is 17 residues. CDR1 is DFQATT and CDR2 is SNEGSKA in the germline V gene (reference sequence). V gave up 7 bases and J gave up 7 bases; unmatched junction bases: 22. The CDR3 region is CSVHRAGESRLDNEQFF. CDR3 coding DNA: TGCAGTGTTCATCGGGCGGGGGAATCGAGACTAGATAATGAGCAGTTCTTC.

J is TRBJ1-1 and V is TRBV4-1; D not resolved. Germline CDR1 MGHRA, CDR2 YSYEKL. The V and J ends lost 0 bases and 2 bases respectively, with 10 bases between them. The CDR3 runs to 15 residues. In DNA, the CDR3 is TGCGCCAGCAGCCAAGATATTGACCTTAACACTGAAGCTTTCTTT. Protein sequence: CASSQDIDLNTEAFF.

This clonotype was seen at least ten times. The chain is built from TRBV21-1 and TRBJ2-4. TRBV21-1 is shown as a pseudogene. The CDR3 extends over 15 amino acids. The CDR3 protein is CASSKGGLAKNIQYF. The DNA for the CDR3 is TGTGCCAGCAGCAAAGGGGGGTTAGCCAAAAACATTCAGTACTTC.

V gene TRBV9 combines with J gene TRBJ2-7; 8 bases align to TRBD1. CDR1 is SGDLS, CDR2 YYNGEE, per germline. J lost 4 bases, V lost 2 bases, and 5 bases had no gene match. The CDR3 runs 14 residues. In DNA, the CDR3 is TGTGCCAGCAGCGTCTCAGGGGGCTGGTACGAGCAGTACTTC. As protein: CASSVSGGWYEQYF.